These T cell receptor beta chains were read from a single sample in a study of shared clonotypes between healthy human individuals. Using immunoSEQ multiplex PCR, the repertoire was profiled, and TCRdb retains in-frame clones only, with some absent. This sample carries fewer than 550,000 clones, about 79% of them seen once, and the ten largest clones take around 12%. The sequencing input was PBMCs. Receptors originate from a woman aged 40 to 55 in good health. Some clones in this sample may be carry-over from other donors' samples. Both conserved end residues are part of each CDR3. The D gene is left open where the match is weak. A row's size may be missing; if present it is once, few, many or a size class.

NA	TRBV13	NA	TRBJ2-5	CASSGMSETQYF	TGTGCCAGCAGCGGGATGTCGGAGACCCAGTACTTC
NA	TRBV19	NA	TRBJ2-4	CASSSGNIQYF	TGTGCCAGTAGTAGTGGAAACATTCAGTACTTC
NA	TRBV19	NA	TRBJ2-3	CASSPRHKKYITSDTQYF	TGTGCCAGTAGTCCTCGACATAAGAAGTACATAACATCAGATACGCAGTATTTT
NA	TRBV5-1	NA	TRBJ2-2	CASSLGLLAGELFF	TGCGCCAGCAGCTTGGGGCTCCTCGCCGGGGAGCTGTTTTTT
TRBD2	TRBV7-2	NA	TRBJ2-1	CASSLVGGGDEQFF	TGTGCCAGCAGCTTAGTGGGGGGAGGGGATGAGCAGTTCTTC
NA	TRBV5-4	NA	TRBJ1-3	CASSVDGNTIYF	TGTGCCAGCAGCGTGGACGGAAACACCATATATTTT
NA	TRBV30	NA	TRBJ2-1	CAWNQISREQFF	TGTGCCTGGAACCAGATTAGCCGGGAGCAGTTCTTC
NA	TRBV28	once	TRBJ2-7	CASSTPSRYEQYF	TGTGCCAGCAGTACGCCTTCAAGGTACGAGCAGTACTTC
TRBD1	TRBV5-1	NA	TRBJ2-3	CASSLVGQGGDTQYF	TGCGCCAGCAGCTTGGTGGGACAGGGGGGAGATACGCAGTATTTT
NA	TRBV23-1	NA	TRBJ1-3	CASSQSLRMTRPGNTIYF	TGCGCCAGCAGTCAATCTCTCCGTATGACGAGGCCCGGAAACACCATATATTTT
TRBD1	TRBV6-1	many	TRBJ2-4	CASDHRGSIQYF	TGTGCCAGCGACCACAGGGGTTCCATTCAGTACTTC
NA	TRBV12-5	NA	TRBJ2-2	CASGLVGGRNTGELFF	TGTGCTAGTGGTTTGGTAGGAGGACGAAACACCGGGGAGCTGTTTTTT
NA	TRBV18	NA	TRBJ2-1	CASSLGGVNNEQFF	TGTGCCAGCTCACTCGGCGGAGTAAACAATGAGCAGTTCTTC
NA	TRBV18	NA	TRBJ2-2	CASSPPGNTGELFF	TGTGCCAGCTCACCACCCGGAAACACCGGGGAGCTGTTTTTT
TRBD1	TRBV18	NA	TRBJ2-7	CASSPSRDRSYEQYF	TGTGCCAGCTCACCGTCCCGGGACAGGAGTTACGAGCAGTACTTC
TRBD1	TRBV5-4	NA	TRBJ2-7	CASSVGQGDPSEQYF	TGTGCCAGCAGCGTGGGACAGGGGGATCCGTCCGAGCAGTACTTC
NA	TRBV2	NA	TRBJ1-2	CASSQDSYGYTF	TGTGCCAGCAGCCAGGACAGCTATGGCTACACCTTC
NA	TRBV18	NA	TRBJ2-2	CASSPRRDRGSNTGELFF	TGTGCCAGCTCACCCCGGCGAGACCGGGGGTCGAACACCGGGGAGCTGTTTTTT
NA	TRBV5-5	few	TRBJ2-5	CASSDIEGETQYF	TGTGCCAGCAGCGATATAGAAGGCGAGACCCAGTACTTC
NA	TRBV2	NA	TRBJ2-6	CASSEALGFGANVLTF	TGTGCCAGCAGTGAAGCCCTAGGGTTTGGGGCCAACGTCCTGACTTTC
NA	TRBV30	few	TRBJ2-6	CAWSGSVRRQAVSGANVLTF	TGTGCCTGGAGTGGTTCAGTTCGCCGACAAGCAGTCTCTGGGGCCAACGTCCTGACTTTC
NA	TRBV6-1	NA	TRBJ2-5	CASSETRPGTFPETQYF	TGTGCCAGCAGTGAGACCCGACCGGGGACTTTCCCGGAGACCCAGTACTTC
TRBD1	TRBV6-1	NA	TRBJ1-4	CASKPRQGYEKLFF	TGTGCCAGCAAACCCAGACAGGGGTATGAAAAACTGTTTTTT
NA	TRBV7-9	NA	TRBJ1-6	CASSLGNSPLHF	TGTGCCAGCAGCTTAGGGAATTCACCCCTCCACTTT
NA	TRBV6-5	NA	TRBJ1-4	CASSYSTATNEKLFF	TGTGCCAGCAGTTACTCGACAGCAACTAATGAAAAACTGTTTTTT
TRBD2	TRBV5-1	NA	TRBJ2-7	CASSFGTSGTYGQYF	TGCGCCAGCAGCTTTGGGACTAGCGGAACCTACGGGCAGTACTTC
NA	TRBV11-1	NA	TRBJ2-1	CASSLPYNEQFF	TGTGCCAGCAGCCTCCCGTACAATGAGCAGTTCTTC
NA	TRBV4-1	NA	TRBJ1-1	CASSQGVVGGWVEAFF	TGCGCCAGCAGCCAAGGCGTCGTCGGGGGGTGGGTTGAAGCTTTCTTT
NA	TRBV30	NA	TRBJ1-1	CAWRSRPVDTEAFF	TGTGCCTGGAGGTCCCGGCCGGTTGACACTGAAGCTTTCTTT
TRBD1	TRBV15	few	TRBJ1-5	CATSRPRQGGNQPQHF	TGTGCCACCAGCAGACCCAGACAGGGAGGCAATCAGCCCCAGCATTTT
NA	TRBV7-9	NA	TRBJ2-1	CASSLDYLVEQFF	TGTGCCAGCAGCTTAGACTACCTCGTTGAGCAGTTCTTC
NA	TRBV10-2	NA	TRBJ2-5	CASSEEIGVYQETQYF	TGCGCCAGCAGTGAGGAGATCGGGGTTTACCAAGAGACCCAGTACTTC
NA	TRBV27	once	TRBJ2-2	CASSWGPTGELFF	TGTGCCAGCAGTTGGGGCCCCACCGGGGAGCTGTTTTTT
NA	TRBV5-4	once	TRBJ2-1	CASSLSGSSYNEQFF	TGTGCCAGCAGCCTGTCGGGGAGCTCCTACAATGAGCAGTTCTTC
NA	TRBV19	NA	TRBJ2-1	CASSILQGNEQFF	TGTGCCAGTAGTATACTGCAGGGAAATGAGCAGTTCTTC
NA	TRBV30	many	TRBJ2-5	CAWRFPQETQYF	TGTGCCTGGAGATTCCCACAAGAGACCCAGTACTTC
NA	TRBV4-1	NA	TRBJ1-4	CASSLTTTNEKLFF	TGCGCCAGCAGCCTGACCACAACTAATGAAAAACTGTTTTTT
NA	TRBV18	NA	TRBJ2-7	CASSSGLSYEQYF	TGTGCCAGCTCATCCGGGCTCTCCTACGAGCAGTACTTC
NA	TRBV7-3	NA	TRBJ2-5	CASSLFGNPQETQYF	TGTGCCAGCAGCTTATTTGGGAATCCTCAGGAGACCCAGTACTTC
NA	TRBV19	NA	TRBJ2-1	CASSMGRTYNNEQFF	TGTGCCAGTAGTATGGGTCGTACCTACAACAATGAGCAGTTCTTC
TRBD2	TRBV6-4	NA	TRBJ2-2	CASSYSSSGSRELFF	TGTGCCAGCAGTTACTCGAGTAGCGGGAGTAGGGAGCTGTTTTTT
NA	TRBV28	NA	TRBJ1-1	CASSLLAGDTEAFF	TGTGCCAGCAGTTTATTAGCAGGGGACACTGAAGCTTTCTTT